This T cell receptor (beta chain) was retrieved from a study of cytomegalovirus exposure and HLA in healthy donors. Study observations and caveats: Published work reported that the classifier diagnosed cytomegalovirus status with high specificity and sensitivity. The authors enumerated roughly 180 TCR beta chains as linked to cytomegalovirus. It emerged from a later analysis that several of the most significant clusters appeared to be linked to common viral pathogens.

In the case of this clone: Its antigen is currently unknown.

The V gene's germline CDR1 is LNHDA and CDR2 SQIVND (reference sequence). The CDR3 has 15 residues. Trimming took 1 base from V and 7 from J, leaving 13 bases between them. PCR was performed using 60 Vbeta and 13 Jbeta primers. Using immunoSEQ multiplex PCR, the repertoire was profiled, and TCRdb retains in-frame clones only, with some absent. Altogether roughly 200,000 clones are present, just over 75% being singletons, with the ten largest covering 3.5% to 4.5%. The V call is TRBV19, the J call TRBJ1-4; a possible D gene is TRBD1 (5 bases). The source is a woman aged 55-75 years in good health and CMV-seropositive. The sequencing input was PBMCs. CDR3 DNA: TGTGCCAGTAGTATAGTGGGAGGGGCCAGTGAAAAACTGTTTTTT. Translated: CASSIVGGASEKLFF.